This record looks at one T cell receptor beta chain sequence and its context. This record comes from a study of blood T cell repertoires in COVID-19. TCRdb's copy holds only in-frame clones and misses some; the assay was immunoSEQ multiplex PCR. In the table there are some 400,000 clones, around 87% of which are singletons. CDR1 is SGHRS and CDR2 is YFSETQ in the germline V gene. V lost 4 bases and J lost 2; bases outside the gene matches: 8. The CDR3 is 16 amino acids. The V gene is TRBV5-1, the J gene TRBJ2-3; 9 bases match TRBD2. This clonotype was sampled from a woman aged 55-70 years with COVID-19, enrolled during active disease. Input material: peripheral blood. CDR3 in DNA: TGCGCCAGCAGCCGGGGGTCTAGCGGGGTCACAGATACGCAGTATTTT. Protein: CASSRGSSGVTDTQYF.